The 24 T cell receptor beta chains below all came from one sample that was sequenced in a study of CD8+ T cells in alopecia areata. Treatment noted: oral pan-JAK inhibitor, 5-10 mg twice daily. Following RNA extraction, reverse transcription yielded cDNA that acted as the sequencing template. Sequencing was performed with immunoSEQ multiplex PCR; in TCRdb, only in-frame clones are kept and a portion is missing. The data show fewer than 200,000 clones, approximately 60% seen once. The sequenced sample was CD4+ T cells sorted from blood, obtained at week 24, from a patient treated with tofacitinib. The receptors stem from a human donor with alopecia areata.

The V call is TRBV18, the J call TRBJ1-1; D may be TRBD1 (5 bases). Germline values: CDR1 KGHSH, CDR2 LQKENI. V lost 1 base, J lost 1 base, and 10 bases lay in between. The CDR3 contains 15 residues. The CDR3 DNA follows: TGTGCCAGCTCACCACAGCAGGGCGGGAACACTGAAGCTTTCTTT. Translated, it gives CASSPQQGGNTEAFF.

The count of this clone is one. The rearrangement uses TRBV29-1 and TRBJ2-7, with TRBD2 matching 11 bases. Unmatched junction bases numbered 7, after V lost 4 bases and J lost 5 bases. The CDR3 is 14 residues long. CDR1 SQVTM and CDR2 ANQGSEA come from the germline V gene. The CDR3 DNA follows: TGCAGCGTTGCTACTAGCGGGGGTAGCGACGAGCAGTACTTC. Translation gives CSVATSGGSDEQYF.

The chain uses TRBV29-1 and TRBJ1-4, with D tentatively TRBD1 (5 bases). V gave up 6 bases and J gave up 3 bases, with 17 bases separating them. CDR1 and CDR2 from the germline V gene are SQVTM and ANQGSEA. CDR3 size: 15 residues. CDR3 coding DNA: TGCAGCGTGGGGGGACCCCAGGGTTCTAATGAAAAACTGTTTTTT. Residues: CSVGGPQGSNEKLFF.

This rearrangement joins TRBV2 to TRBJ1-4, with D perhaps matching TRBD1 (5 bases). The V end lost 6 bases, the J end lost 4 bases, and 12 bases lay between the germline ends. Looked up from germline, CDR1 is SNHLY and CDR2 is FYNNEI. CDR3 size: 14 residues. The DNA for the CDR3 is TGTGCCAGCAGGGGAGACAGCTTTAATGAAAAACTGTTTTTT. This translates into CASRGDSFNEKLFF.

The chain combines TRBV19 with TRBJ2-7; TRBD1 aligns across 10 bases. The germline V gene encodes CDR1 LNHDA and CDR2 SQIVND (reference sequence). This CDR3 comprises 15 residues. Germline trimming cut 6 bases from V and 5 bases from J; bases unmatched to any gene: 10. DNA of the CDR3: TGTGCCAGTAGAAATCCGGGACAGGGGATCCACGAGCAGTACTTC. It specifies CASRNPGQGIHEQYF.

V gene TRBV7-9 combines with J gene TRBJ1-1; 7 bases are shared with TRBD1. V was clipped by 3 bases and J by 5 bases; unmatched bases: 9. This CDR3 comprises 15 residues. The germline V gene encodes CDR1 SEHNR and CDR2 FQNEAQ (reference sequence). The CDR3 region is CASSFGSAGGTEAFF. CDR3 in DNA: TGTGCCAGCAGCTTCGGTTCCGCAGGGGGAACTGAAGCTTTCTTT.

J is TRBJ2-5 and V is TRBV30, with 10 bases fitting TRBD2. CDR1 and CDR2 from the germline V gene are GTSNPN and SVGIG (reference sequence). With V trimmed by 5 bases and J by 0 bases, 6 bases remained unmatched. This CDR3 has 15 residues. CDR3 residues: CAWQLTSGNQETQYF. The CDR3 DNA sequence: TGTGCCTGGCAACTCACTAGCGGGAACCAAGAGACCCAGTACTTC. The entire variable domain, with the rest obtained from reference TRBV30 and TRBJ2-5, is as follows: SQTIHQWPATLVQPVGSPLSLECTVEGTSNPNLYWYRQAAGRGLQLLFYSVGIGQISSEVPQNLSASRPQDRQFILSSKKLLLSDSGFYLCAWQLTSGNQETQYFGPGTRLLVL.

J is TRBJ1-4 and V is TRBV30; tentatively, D is TRBD1 (6 bases). Germline V gene lookup returns CDR1 GTSNPN and CDR2 SVGIG (reference sequence). The CDR3 runs 13 residues. V lost 2 bases and J lost 8, with 12 bases in between. The CDR3 coding sequence is TGTGCCTGGAGTTTGGACAGATCCGAAAAACTGTTTTTT. Its protein product is CAWSLDRSEKLFF. The complete variable domain, with remaining parts taken from reference TRBV30 and TRBJ1-4, reads SQTIHQWPATLVQPVGSPLSLECTVEGTSNPNLYWYRQAAGRGLQLLFYSVGIGQISSEVPQNLSASRPQDRQFILSSKKLLLSDSGFYLCAWSLDRSEKLFFGSGTQLSVL.

This clone appeared once. The J gene is TRBJ2-1, the V gene TRBV6-1; TRBD2 might be the D (6 bases). Germline V gene lookup returns CDR1 MNHNS and CDR2 SASEGT. Trimming pared 4 bases from V and 0 bases from J, leaving 13 bases between. The CDR3 covers 16 residues. In DNA, the CDR3 is TGTGCCAGCAGTGCGGGACTTGGATACTCCTACAATGAGCAGTTCTTC. Its protein is CASSAGLGYSYNEQFF.

The chain recombines TRBV5-8 with TRBJ2-7; the match to TRBD2 covers 7 bases. This CDR3 contains 15 residues. CDR1 SGHTS and CDR2 YDEGEE come from the germline V gene. Trimming removed 7 bases from V and 5 bases from J; junction bases left unmatched: 15. The CDR3 DNA follows: TGTGCCAGCCCCCCTCGGAGGGCAGGGAGGGACGAGCAGTACTTC. As protein: CASPPRRAGRDEQYF.

V usage is TRBV2 and J usage is TRBJ1-2; TRBD1 aligns across 8 bases. The germline CDR1 and CDR2 sequences are SNHLY and FYNNEI. After removal of 5 bases from V and 4 bases from J, the junction contained 12 bases not matched to a gene. This CDR3 has 16 residues. The CDR3, as DNA: TGTGCCAGCAGTCGCAGAGTGGGCAGGGGGCTCTATGGCTACACCTTC. As protein: CASSRRVGRGLYGYTF.

The genes are TRBV11-2 and TRBJ1-2; D is possibly TRBD1 (5 bases). Germline CDR1 and CDR2: SGHAT and FQNNGV. The CDR3 has 15 residues. V was shortened by 1 base and J by 1 base, with 10 bases between the two germline ends. In nucleotides, the CDR3 is TGTGCCAGCAGCTTAGGGCGGGGACTTAACTATGGCTACACCTTC. Residues: CASSLGRGLNYGYTF.

This clone was observed a few times. The CDR3 DNA follows: TGTGCCAGTAGTATGACAGCAACTAATGAAAAACTGTTTTTT. It translates to CASSMTATNEKLFF. The gene calls are TRBV19 and TRBJ1-4; D might be TRBD1 (5 bases). CDR1 is LNHDA and CDR2 is SQIVND in the germline V gene (reference sequence). The length of the CDR3 is 14 residues. V was pared by 3 bases and J by 0 bases, with 5 bases between.

There are a few counts of this clone. The chain employs TRBV5-1 and TRBJ2-6; 10 positions agree with TRBD1. V was clipped by 0 bases and J by 0 bases; unmatched bases: 3. This CDR3 has 18 amino acids. Germline CDR1 is SGHRS and CDR2 is YFSETQ. DNA for the CDR3: TGCGCCAGCAGCTTGGCAGGGACAGGGGACTCTGGGGCCAACGTCCTGACTTTC. Amino acids: CASSLAGTGDSGANVLTF.

This clone turned up a few times. The CDR3 DNA reads as TGTGCCAGCAGCTTGATCTCGGACAGACAACAAGAGACCCAGTACTTC. It specifies CASSLISDRQQETQYF. The chain joins TRBV5-4 to TRBJ2-5; D is perhaps TRBD1 (6 bases). Germline values: CDR1 SGHNT, CDR2 YYREEE (reference sequence). V lost 1 base and J 2 bases, leaving 15 bases between the germline ends. The CDR3 totals 16 residues.

The V call is TRBV2, the J call TRBJ1-2, with TRBD1 matching 7 bases. Germline assignment: CDR1 SNHLY and CDR2 FYNNEI. This CDR3 has 14 amino acids. V dropped 7 bases and J dropped 0; count of bases not matched to a gene: 5. CDR3 region: CASKQGDPNYGYTF. CDR3 bases: TGTGCCAGCAAGCAGGGGGATCCTAACTATGGCTACACCTTC.

This rearrangement joins TRBV5-5 to TRBJ1-2; D may be TRBD1 (5 bases). The V end lost 1 base, the J end lost 7 bases, and 29 bases lay between the germline ends. The CDR3 is 19 amino acids. CDR1 SGHKS and CDR2 YYEKEE come from the germline V gene (reference sequence). The CDR3 bases are TGTGCCAGCAGCTTGAGCAGGGCCCAGGTAGGGGCCCTACCTAGTGGCTACACCTTC. Translated: CASSLSRAQVGALPSGYTF.

The V call is TRBV5-4, the J call TRBJ1-2, with unresolved D. V gave up 5 bases and J gave up 5 bases, with 10 bases separating them. Germline CDR1 and CDR2: SGHNT and YYREEE (reference sequence). CDR3 size: 12 residues. CDR3 DNA: TGTGCCAGCAGTTTTGACGGGTATGGCTACACCTTC. Amino acid sequence: CASSFDGYGYTF. The full variable domain, in which reference TRBV5-4 and TRBJ1-2 provide the parts outside the CDR3, is ETGVTQSPTHLIKTRGQQVTLRCSSQSGHNTVSWYQQALGQGPQFIFQYYREEENGRGNFPPRFSGLQFPNYSSELNVNALELDDSALYLCASSFDGYGYTFGSGTRLTVV.

The chain couples TRBV6-5 to TRBJ2-2, with 8 bases aligning to TRBD1. Germline V lookup: CDR1 MNHEY, CDR2 SVGAGI. The CDR3 covers 15 residues. The ends lost 7 bases at V and 0 bases at J; junction bases unmatched: 4. Written as DNA, the CDR3 is TGTGCCAGCACCCGACAGGGGACGAACACCGGGGAGCTGTTTTTT. Protein product: CASTRQGTNTGELFF.

This clone was found a few times. The chain has TRBV5-1 and TRBJ2-7; 7 bases match TRBD1. Germline values: CDR1 SGHRS, CDR2 YFSETQ. This CDR3 has 13 residues. Trimming cost V 4 bases and J 7 bases; bases outside gene matches: 8. CDR3 in DNA: TGCGCCAGCAGCCCTACAGGGGCGCGAGAGCAGTACTTC. The encoded protein is CASSPTGAREQYF.

The chain carries TRBV5-1 and TRBJ1-1; possible D gene TRBD1, 5 bases. V was trimmed by 3 bases and J by 4 bases, leaving 16 bases between them. The CDR3 length is 15 residues. Per the germline V gene, CDR1 is SGHRS and CDR2 is YFSETQ. The CDR3 DNA reads as TGCGCCAGCAGCTCGGTGAGGGGTAGGGGCACTGAAGCTTTCTTT. Protein product: CASSSVRGRGTEAFF.

The chain joins TRBV11-3 to TRBJ1-6; unclear D gene. V was pared by 0 bases and J by 10 bases, with 10 bases between. Germline V CDR1 and CDR2: SGHNT, YENEEA. This CDR3 contains 14 residues. CDR3 bases: TGTGCCAGCAGCTTAGATGACCGACGCTCACCCCTCCACTTT. Translating it yields CASSLDDRRSPLHF.

V usage is TRBV7-9 and J usage is TRBJ2-2, with TRBD1 matching over 11 bases. Germline assignment: CDR1 SEHNR and CDR2 FQNEAQ (reference sequence). This CDR3 is built from 15 residues. J lost 9 bases, V lost 3 bases, and 6 bases had no gene match. The CDR3 is CASSLGTGGDRELFF. The CDR3 coding sequence is TGTGCCAGCAGCTTGGGGACAGGGGGAGATCGGGAGCTGTTTTTT.

This chain connects TRBV30 to TRBJ1-6; D perhaps matches TRBD1 (5 bases). V was clipped by 3 bases and J by 5 bases, with 17 bases between them. Germline V lookup: CDR1 GTSNPN, CDR2 SVGIG (reference sequence). The CDR3 has 16 residues. CDR3 protein: CAWSDDSTANNSPLHF. The CDR3 coding sequence is TGTGCCTGGAGCGACGACAGCACCGCAAATAATTCACCCCTCCACTTT.